Shown below are 17 T cell receptor beta chains from a single sample sequenced in a study of long-term antiretroviral therapy in people with HIV. Runs used v3.0 of the immunoSEQ assay and were done at survey level. Clones were read by immunoSEQ multiplex PCR, and TCRdb kept only the in-frame ones, dropping some. The repertoire holds 15,000 to 20,000 clones, 79% seen once, with approximately 8% in the top ten. The sample here was unsorted PBMCs, taken at the start of antiretroviral therapy. The receptors shown here come from a man aged 30-40 years with HIV.

The V gene is TRBV19, the J gene TRBJ2-7; 9 nucleotides match TRBD1. CDR3 length: 16 residues. After removal of 4 bases from V and 4 bases from J, the junction contained 11 bases not matched to a gene. CDR1 and CDR2 (germline): LNHDA, SQIVND (reference sequence). The CDR3 is CASSRRTGVLLYEQYF. DNA for the CDR3: TGTGCCAGTAGTAGACGGACAGGGGTGTTATTGTACGAGCAGTACTTC.

Written as DNA, the CDR3 is TGTGCCAGCAGCCTAGTGGAGACTGAAGCTTTCTTT. Encoded protein: CASSLVETEAFF. V usage is TRBV7-8 and J usage is TRBJ1-1; D gene ambiguous. V was pared by 5 bases and J by 5 bases, with 9 bases between. The CDR3 contains 12 residues. CDR1 is SGHVS, CDR2 FQNEAQ, per germline. The full variable domain, in which reference TRBV7-8 and TRBJ1-1 provide the parts outside the CDR3, is GAGVSQSPRYKVAKRGQDVALRCDPISGHVSLFWYQQALGQGPEFLTYFQNEAQLDKSGLPSDRFFAERPEGSVSTLKIQRTQQEDSAVYLCASSLVETEAFFGQGTRLTVV.

The rearrangement uses TRBV7-2 and TRBJ1-1; D call uncertain. The CDR3 is 11 amino acids. V was cut by 1 base and J by 7 bases, with 4 bases left in between. CDR1 is SGHTA and CDR2 is FQGNSA in the germline V gene. The CDR3 spells CASSLGVEAFF. CDR3 sequence (DNA): TGTGCCAGCAGCTTAGGAGTTGAAGCTTTCTTT.

V and J are TRBV28 and TRBJ1-2; weak D call: TRBD1 (6 bases). The germline V gene has CDR1 MDHEN and CDR2 SYDVKM. The CDR3 loop spans 13 amino acids. V shed 6 bases and J shed 3 bases, with 11 bases lying between them. In DNA form, the CDR3 reads TGTGCCAGCAGGCCTACAGGGCACTATGGCTACACCTTC. Its translation is CASRPTGHYGYTF.

The chain links TRBV19 to TRBJ1-2, with unresolved D. CDR1 is LNHDA, CDR2 SQIVND, per germline (reference sequence). The CDR3 totals 15 residues. The V end was cut by 7 bases, the J end by 2 bases, with 17 bases between. CDR3 region: CASNDGPRLNYGYTF. CDR3 bases: TGTGCCAGTAATGACGGACCGCGACTGAACTATGGCTACACCTTC.

This sequence joins TRBV7-2 and TRBJ2-7, with TRBD2 matching over 13 bases. V shed 1 base, J shed 7 bases, and the junction held 10 bases outside the gene matches. The germline V gene has CDR1 SGHTA and CDR2 FQGNSA. This CDR3 has 17 residues. The CDR3 protein is CASSLVGGTSGISEQYF. The CDR3 DNA is TGTGCCAGCAGCTTAGTGGGGGGGACTAGCGGGATATCTGAGCAGTACTTC.

This clone is categorized as medium-sized (0.01 to 0.1%). CDR3 region: CASSQDIGDPKRNEQFF. CDR3 sequence (DNA): TGCGCCAGCAGCCAAGATATTGGGGACCCAAAAAGGAATGAGCAGTTCTTC. The chain is built from TRBV4-3 and TRBJ2-1; D tentatively reads TRBD1 or TRBD2 (5 bases each). Germline CDR1 is LGHNA and CDR2 is YSLEER. The CDR3 sequence is 17 residues long. Trimming left V 0 bases short and J 7 bases short, with 19 bases between.

The chain couples TRBV11-2 to TRBJ1-3; D unresolved. V was pared by 4 bases and J by 4 bases, with 14 bases between. This CDR3 has 15 residues. Germline CDR1 is SGHAT and CDR2 is FQNNGV. CDR3 amino acids: CASSSSAHRGNTIYF. CDR3 bases: TGTGCCAGCAGCTCATCCGCCCATCGGGGAAACACCATATATTTT. Using reference TRBV11-2 and TRBJ1-3 for the parts outside the CDR3, the full variable domain is EAGVAQSPRYKIIEKRQSVAFWCNPISGHATLYWYQQILGQGPKLLIQFQNNGVVDDSQLPKDRFSAERLKGVDSTLKIQPAKLEDSAVYLCASSSSAHRGNTIYFGEGSWLTVV.

This chain joins TRBV18 and TRBJ1-2, with a weak D call TRBD1 (5 bases). Trimming cost V 3 bases and J 0 bases, with 11 bases left between them. The CDR3 spans 15 residues. The germline gives CDR1 KGHSH, CDR2 LQKENI. Here the CDR3 reads CASSPGTNSNYGYTF. In nucleotides, the CDR3 is TGTGCCAGCTCACCCGGGACGAATTCTAACTATGGCTACACCTTC. The variable domain in full, with the rest retrieved from reference TRBV18 and TRBJ1-2, is NAGVMQNPRHLVRRRGQEARLRCSPMKGHSHVYWYRQLPEEGLKFMVYLQKENIIDESGMPKERFSAEFPKEGPSILRIQQVVRGDSAAYFCASSPGTNSNYGYTFGSGTRLTVV.

V is TRBV7-2 and J is TRBJ1-1; D perhaps matches TRBD1 (5 bases). There are 14 residues in the CDR3. The V gene lost 1 base and the J gene lost 3 bases, with 9 bases spanning the gap. Germline loops: CDR1 SGHTA, CDR2 FQGNSA. The CDR3 region has the DNA TGTGCCAGCAGCTTAGTTGGGGGGGACACTGAAGCTTTCTTT. Translated, it gives CASSLVGGDTEAFF. Looking up the rest from reference TRBV7-2 and TRBJ1-1 gives the full variable domain: GAGVSQSPSNKVTEKGKDVELRCDPISGHTALYWYRQSLGQGLEFLIYFQGNSAPDKSGLPSDRFSAERTGGSVSTLTIQRTQQEDSAVYLCASSLVGGDTEAFFGQGTRLTVV.

This clone came up a few times. The genes are TRBV19 and TRBJ1-5; 9 bases agree with TRBD1. The V gene end was trimmed by 6 bases and the J gene end by 6 bases; junction bases not matched to a gene: 6. CDR1 is LNHDA and CDR2 is SQIVND in the germline V gene (reference sequence). The CDR3 runs 14 residues. CDR3 region: CASSLTGGGQPQHF. CDR3 nucleotides: TGTGCCAGTAGCCTGACAGGGGGAGGTCAGCCCCAGCATTTT.

V gene TRBV5-6 combines with J gene TRBJ1-1; TRBD1 aligns across 7 bases. The V gene end was trimmed by 3 bases and the J gene end by 4 bases; junction bases not matched to a gene: 9. Germline-derived CDR1 and CDR2 are SGHDT and YYEEEE. CDR3 length equals 15 residues. CDR3 amino acids: CASSSRDRIITEAFF. Here the CDR3 DNA reads TGTGCCAGCAGCTCCCGGGACAGAATAATCACTGAAGCTTTCTTT. The variable domain in full, completed from reference TRBV5-6 and TRBJ1-1, reads DAGVTQSPTHLIKTRGQQVTLRCSPKSGHDTVSWYQQALGQGPQFIFQYYEEEERQRGNFPDRFSGHQFPNYSSELNVNALLLGDSALYLCASSSRDRIITEAFFGQGTRLTVV.

In nucleotides, the CDR3 is TGTGCCAGCAGCCCCCGACAACCGGGCACAGATACGCAGTATTTT. As protein: CASSPRQPGTDTQYF. The J gene is TRBJ2-3, the V gene TRBV7-2; D remains ambiguous. Looked up from germline, CDR1 is SGHTA and CDR2 is FQGNSA. This CDR3 comprises 15 residues. V lost 5 bases and J 1 base, leaving 13 bases between the germline ends.

The rearrangement joins TRBV5-1 to TRBJ2-5; no definite D call. Germline CDR1 and CDR2: SGHRS and YFSETQ. The CDR3 covers 12 residues. V was pared by 4 bases and J by 3 bases, with 7 bases between. The CDR3 region is CASSEREETQYF. The CDR3 DNA sequence: TGCGCCAGCAGCGAACGAGAAGAGACCCAGTACTTC.

This chain joins TRBV5-1 and TRBJ2-2; 11 bases fit TRBD2. Germline-derived CDR1 and CDR2 are SGHRS and YFSETQ. The CDR3 spans 14 residues. The J segment lost 5 bases and the V segment lost 5 bases, leaving 2 bases of the junction unmatched. The CDR3 loop reads CASRGTSGTGELFF. The CDR3 coding sequence is TGCGCCAGCAGAGGGACTAGCGGTACCGGGGAGCTGTTTTTT.

The chain joins TRBV6-1 to TRBJ1-2; D uncertain. The germline V and J ends were trimmed by 6 bases and 4 bases, with 9 bases remaining between them. The germline gives CDR1 MNHNS, CDR2 SASEGT. The CDR3 length is 12 residues. The CDR3 DNA reads as TGTGCCAGCAGCCCGGGCCCCTATGGCTACACCTTC. It translates to CASSPGPYGYTF.

The CDR3 region has the DNA TGCGCCAGCAGCTTGGTTACTAGCGGGTACAATGAGCAGTTCTTC. Encoded protein: CASSLVTSGYNEQFF. This sequence joins TRBV5-1 and TRBJ2-1; 9 bases line up with TRBD2. The CDR3 runs 15 residues. V shed 0 bases, J shed 4 bases, and the junction held 2 bases outside the gene matches. CDR1 is SGHRS, CDR2 YFSETQ, per germline.